This T cell receptor beta chain comes out of a study of T-cell memory formation after mild COVID-19. Using its own MiXCR run on the 5' RACE reads, TCRdb lists one record per CDR3 protein. The data show roughly 400,000 distinct CDR3 sequences, roughly 15% seen once. CDR1 and CDR2 from the germline V gene are SGHDT and YYEEEE. Trimming took 5 bases from V and 5 from J; bases not matched to a gene: 8. The CDR3 contains 14 residues. The TCR comes from a man between 18 and 29 years old who had mild COVID-19 (a few samples of this study predate the infection). Cell type and time point are not known. The genes are TRBV5-6 and TRBJ2-3; TRBD2 matches at 7 bases. The specimen sequenced was PBMCs or a T cell subset sorted from them (not recorded which). The CDR3 spells CASSNPRGGDTQYF. In nucleotides, the CDR3 is TGTGCCAGCAGTAATCCACGCGGGGGAGATACGCAGTATTTT.